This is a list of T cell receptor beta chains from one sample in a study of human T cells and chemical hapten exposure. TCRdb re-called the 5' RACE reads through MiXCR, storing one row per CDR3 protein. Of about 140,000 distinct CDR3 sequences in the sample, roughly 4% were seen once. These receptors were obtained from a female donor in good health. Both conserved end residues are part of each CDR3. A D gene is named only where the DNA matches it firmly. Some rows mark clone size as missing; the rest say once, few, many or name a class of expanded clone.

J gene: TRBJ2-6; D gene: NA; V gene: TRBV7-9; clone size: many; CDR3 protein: CASSLQPRGTSGANVLTF; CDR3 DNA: TGTGCCAGCAGCCTCCAGCCCCGGGGGACCTCTGGGGCCAACGTCCTGACTTTC
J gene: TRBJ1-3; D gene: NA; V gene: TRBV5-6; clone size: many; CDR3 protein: CASSLGQYPGNTIYF; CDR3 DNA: TGTGCCAGCAGCCTTGGACAGTATCCTGGAAACACCATATATTTT
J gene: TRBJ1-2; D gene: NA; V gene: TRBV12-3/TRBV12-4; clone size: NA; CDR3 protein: CASSTDVLYGYTF; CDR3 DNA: TGTGCCAGCAGCACGGACGTCCTCTATGGCTACACCTTC
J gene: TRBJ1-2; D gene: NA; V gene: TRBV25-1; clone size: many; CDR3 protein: CASSWRDRYGYTF; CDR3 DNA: TGTGCCAGCAGTTGGAGGGATCGCTATGGCTACACCTTC
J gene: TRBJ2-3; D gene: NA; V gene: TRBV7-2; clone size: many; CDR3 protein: CASSRSKGGDTQYF; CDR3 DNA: TGTGCCAGCAGCCGGTCGAAGGGGGGAGATACGCAGTATTTT
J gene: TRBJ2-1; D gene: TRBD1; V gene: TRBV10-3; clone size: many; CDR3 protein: CAIRDRFPGNEQFF; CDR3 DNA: TGTGCCATCAGGGACAGGTTCCCCGGGAATGAGCAGTTCTTC
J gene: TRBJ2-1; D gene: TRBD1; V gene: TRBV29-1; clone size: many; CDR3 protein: CSVGLPGQASNEQFF; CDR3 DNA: TGCAGCGTTGGGTTACCGGGACAGGCCTCCAATGAGCAGTTCTTC
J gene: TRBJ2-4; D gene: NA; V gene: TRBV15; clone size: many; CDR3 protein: CATSRDPHWELAKNIQYF; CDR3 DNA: TGTGCCACCAGCAGAGACCCCCACTGGGAACTAGCCAAAAACATTCAGTACTTC
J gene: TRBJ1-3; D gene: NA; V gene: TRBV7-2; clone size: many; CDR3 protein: CAILGGVGSSGNTIYF; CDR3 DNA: TGTGCCATCTTGGGGGGGGTCGGGAGCTCTGGAAACACCATATATTTT
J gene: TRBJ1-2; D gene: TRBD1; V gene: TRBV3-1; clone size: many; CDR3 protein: CASSRMTGPGYGYTF; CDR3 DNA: TGTGCCAGCAGCCGCATGACAGGGCCGGGCTATGGCTACACCTTC
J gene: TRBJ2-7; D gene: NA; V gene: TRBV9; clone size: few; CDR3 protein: CASSATGLPDYEQYF; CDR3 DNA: TGTGCCAGCAGCGCCACCGGACTGCCAGATTACGAGCAGTACTTC
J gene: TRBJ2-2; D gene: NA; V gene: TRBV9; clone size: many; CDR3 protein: CASSVEVTADTGELFF; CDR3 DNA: TGTGCCAGCAGCGTAGAGGTGACAGCGGACACCGGGGAGCTGTTTTTT
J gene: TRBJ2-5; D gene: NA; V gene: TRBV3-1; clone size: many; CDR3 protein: CASSQPIIHPQETQYF; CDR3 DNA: TGTGCCAGCAGCCAACCTATTATACACCCACAAGAGACCCAGTACTTC
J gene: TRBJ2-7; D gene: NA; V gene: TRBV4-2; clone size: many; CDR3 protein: CASSQGATESYEQYF; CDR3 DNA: TGTGCCAGCAGCCAAGGTGCTACCGAGTCGTACGAGCAGTACTTC
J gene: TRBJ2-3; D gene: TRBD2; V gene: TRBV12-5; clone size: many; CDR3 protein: CASGLPRLTSSTQYF; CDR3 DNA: TGTGCTAGTGGTTTGCCTCGCCTGACTAGCTCGACGCAGTATTTT
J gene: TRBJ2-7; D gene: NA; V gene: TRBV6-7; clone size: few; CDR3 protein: CASSRDGLPHEQYF; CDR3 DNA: TGTGCCAGCAGCCGAGACGGACTGCCTCACGAGCAGTACTTC
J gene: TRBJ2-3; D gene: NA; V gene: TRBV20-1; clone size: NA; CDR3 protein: CSAVRLDFADTQYF; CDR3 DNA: TGCAGTGCTGTGAGACTAGATTTCGCAGATACGCAGTATTTT
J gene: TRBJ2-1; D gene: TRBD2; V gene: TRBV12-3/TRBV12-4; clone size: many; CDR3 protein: CASSLGGDSNEQFF; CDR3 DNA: TGTGCCAGCAGTTTGGGGGGGGATAGTAATGAGCAGTTCTTC
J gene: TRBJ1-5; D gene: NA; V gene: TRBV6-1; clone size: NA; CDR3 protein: CASSVNRAQPQHF; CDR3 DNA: TGTGCCAGCAGTGTCAACAGGGCACAGCCCCAGCATTTT
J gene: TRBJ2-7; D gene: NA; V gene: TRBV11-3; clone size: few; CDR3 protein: CASSLSPTTNEQYF; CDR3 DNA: TGTGCCAGCAGCTTAAGCCCAACCACCAACGAGCAGTACTTC
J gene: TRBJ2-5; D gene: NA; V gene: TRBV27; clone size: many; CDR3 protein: CASSSKTSQETQYF; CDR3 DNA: TGTGCCAGCAGTTCGAAGACTAGTCAAGAGACCCAGTACTTC
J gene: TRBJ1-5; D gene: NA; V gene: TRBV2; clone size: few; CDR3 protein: CASSEDARPVTWPQHF; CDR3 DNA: TGTGCCAGCAGTGAAGACGCACGCCCGGTTACATGGCCCCAGCATTTT
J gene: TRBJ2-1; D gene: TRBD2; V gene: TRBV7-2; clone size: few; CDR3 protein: CASSFAPLDPGGNEQFF; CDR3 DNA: TGTGCCAGCAGCTTCGCCCCACTCGACCCGGGGGGAAATGAGCAGTTCTTC
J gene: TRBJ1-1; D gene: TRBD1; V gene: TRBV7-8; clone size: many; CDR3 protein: CASSLDRGLNTEAFF; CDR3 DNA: TGTGCCAGCAGCTTAGATAGGGGGCTGAACACTGAAGCTTTCTTT
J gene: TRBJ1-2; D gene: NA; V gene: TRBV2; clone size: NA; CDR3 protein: CASSDPGLRGYTF; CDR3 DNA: TGTGCCAGCAGTGATCCGGGCCTCCGGGGCTACACCTTC
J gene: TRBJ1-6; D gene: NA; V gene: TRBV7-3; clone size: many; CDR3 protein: CASSLNPQGGNSPLHF; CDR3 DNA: TGTGCCAGCAGCTTAAATCCCCAGGGCGGCAATTCACCCCTCCACTTT
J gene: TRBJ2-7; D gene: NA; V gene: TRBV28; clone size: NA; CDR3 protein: CASSLGASGDEQYF; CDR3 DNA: TGTGCCAGCAGTTTGGGCGCATCGGGGGACGAGCAGTACTTC
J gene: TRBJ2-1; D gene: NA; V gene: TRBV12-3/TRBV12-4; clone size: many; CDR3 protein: CASSLEQETLEDEQFF; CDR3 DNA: TGTGCCAGCAGTTTAGAACAAGAGACTCTCGAGGATGAGCAGTTCTTC
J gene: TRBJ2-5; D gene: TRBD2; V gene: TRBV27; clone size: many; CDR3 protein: CASSRASGGSQYF; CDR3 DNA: TGTGCCAGCAGTCGTGCTAGCGGGGGCTCCCAGTACTTC
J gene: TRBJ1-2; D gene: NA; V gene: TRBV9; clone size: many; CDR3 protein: CASSPLQGYTF; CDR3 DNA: TGTGCCAGCAGCCCCCTTCAGGGCTACACCTTC
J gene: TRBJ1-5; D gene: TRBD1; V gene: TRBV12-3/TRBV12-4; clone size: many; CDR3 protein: CASSLGTGGYFGGNQPQHF; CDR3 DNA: TGTGCCAGCAGTCTAGGGACAGGGGGCTATTTCGGTGGCAATCAGCCCCAGCATTTT
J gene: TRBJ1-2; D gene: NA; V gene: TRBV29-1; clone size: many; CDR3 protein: CSVHSPGTGNYGYTF; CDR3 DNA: TGCAGCGTCCATTCCCCAGGGACTGGGAACTATGGCTACACCTTC
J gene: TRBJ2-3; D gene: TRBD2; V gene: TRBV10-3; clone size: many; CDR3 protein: CAIASGGAEDTQYF; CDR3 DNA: TGTGCCATCGCTAGCGGGGGGGCGGAAGATACGCAGTATTTT
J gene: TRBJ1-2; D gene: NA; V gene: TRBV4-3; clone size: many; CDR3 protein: CASSHTTRRGYTF; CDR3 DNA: TGCGCCAGCAGCCACACAACCCGTCGCGGCTACACCTTC
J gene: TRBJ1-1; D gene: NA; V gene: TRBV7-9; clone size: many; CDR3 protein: CASSLERRGLGFF; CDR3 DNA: TGTGCCAGCAGCTTAGAACGTCGTGGGCTCGGTTTCTTT
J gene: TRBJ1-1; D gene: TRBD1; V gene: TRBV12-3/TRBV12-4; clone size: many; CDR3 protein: CASSERQGLTEAFF; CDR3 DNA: TGTGCCAGCAGTGAGAGACAGGGGTTAACTGAAGCTTTCTTT